The 9 T cell receptor beta chains reported below all come from one sample, sequenced in a study of blood T cell repertoires in COVID-19 (dated by TCRdb to 2020 to 2022). Receptors were amplified or captured by the immunoSEQ multiplex PCR assay. TCRdb stores this immuneACCESS table with in-frame sequences only. Part of the clones is absent; in the studies checked, under half of the shortfall reflects unresolved V genes, and no reason is known for the rest. The sample includes 130,000 to 150,000 clones, with approximately 80% observed a single time. The ten largest make up 10% to 15% of the sample. The specimen sequenced was peripheral blood. These receptors were taken from a man aged 55 to 69 with active or convalescent COVID-19.

This rearrangement joins TRBV5-4 to TRBJ1-1; D is perhaps TRBD1 (5 bases). The CDR3 consists of 14 residues. Germline CDR1 reads SGHNT; CDR2 reads YYREEE (reference sequence). V was cut by 4 bases and J by 2 bases, with 12 bases left in between. This CDR3 is CASSPDQGNTEAFF. The CDR3 DNA reads TGTGCCAGCAGCCCTGACCAGGGAAACACTGAAGCTTTCTTT.

The CDR3 DNA reads as TGTGCCAGCAGGCCTCTCCCCGGGACACTTCATCAGCCCCAGCATTTT. It specifies CASRPLPGTLHQPQHF. The chain is built from TRBV6-2 or TRBV6-3 and TRBJ1-5; D may be TRBD1 (6 bases). V was trimmed by 6 bases and J by 5 bases, leaving 20 bases between them. This CDR3 contains 16 residues. The germline gives CDR1 MNHEY, CDR2 SVGEGT.

This rearrangement joins TRBV12-2 to TRBJ2-1; the table gives TRBD2 as D, unverified against the DNA. TRBV12-2 is given as a pseudogene. This CDR3 region has 16 residues. The CDR3 DNA follows: TGTGCAAGTCGTTTACTCTCCGGGATTGGGAACAATGAGCAGTTCTTC. Amino acid sequence: CASRLLSGIGNNEQFF.

J is TRBJ1-5 and V is TRBV2; 8 bases are shared with TRBD1. J gave up 5 bases and V 2 bases, and 8 bases lay outside the gene matches. The CDR3 loop spans 16 amino acids. Germline CDR1 is SNHLY and CDR2 is FYNNEI. The CDR3 loop is CASSESPGGADQPQHF. CDR3 sequence (DNA): TGTGCCAGCAGTGAATCCCCAGGGGGCGCGGATCAGCCCCAGCATTTT.

V gene TRBV7-9 combines with J gene TRBJ1-6, with 7 bases fitting TRBD1. Germline-derived CDR1 and CDR2 are SEHNR and FQNEAQ (reference sequence). V lost 5 bases and J lost 10; bases outside the gene matches: 11. This CDR3 has 15 amino acids. The CDR3 DNA is TGTGCCAGCAGCCGTATGGGGCAGGGGGGCTCACCCCTCCACTTT. It is translated as CASSRMGQGGSPLHF.

The V gene is TRBV5-1, the J gene TRBJ2-2, with D possibly matching TRBD2 (6 bases). Trimming took 2 bases from V and 6 from J, leaving 11 bases between them. The CDR3 spans 14 residues. Germline V lookup: CDR1 SGHRS, CDR2 YFSETQ. The CDR3 here is CASSFGLMAGELFF. The CDR3 DNA reads TGCGCCAGCAGCTTTGGACTAATGGCCGGGGAGCTGTTTTTT.

This rearrangement joins TRBV24-1 to TRBJ1-2, with D possibly being TRBD1 (6 bases). V was clipped by 4 bases and J by 4 bases, with 6 bases between them. The CDR3 loop spans 12 amino acids. Germline V gene sequence: CDR1 KGHDR, CDR2 SFDVKD. The CDR3 region has the DNA TGTGCCACCAGTGAGGGGGCCTATGGCTACACCTTC. It encodes CATSEGAYGYTF.

This chain uses TRBV23-1 with TRBJ2-1; maybe TRBD1 (5 bases). TRBV23-1 is marked as an open reading frame, function uncertain. The V end lost 11 bases, the J end lost 9 bases, and 14 bases lay between the germline ends. The CDR3 consists of 11 residues. DNA of the CDR3: TGCGCCCGAGGAAGGGGAAGTGAGCAGTTCTTC. Amino acids: CARGRGSEQFF.

This clone appeared a single time. The chain employs TRBV3-1 (or the pseudogene TRBV3-2) and TRBJ2-2; the D is unclear. The CDR3 has 15 residues. The V end was cut by 4 bases, the J end by 7 bases, with 16 bases between. Per the germline V gene, CDR1 is LGHDT and CDR2 is YNNKEL (reference sequence). The CDR3 protein is CASSPPRVDVGELFF. In DNA, the CDR3 is TGTGCCAGCAGCCCTCCTCGGGTCGATGTCGGGGAGCTGTTTTTT.